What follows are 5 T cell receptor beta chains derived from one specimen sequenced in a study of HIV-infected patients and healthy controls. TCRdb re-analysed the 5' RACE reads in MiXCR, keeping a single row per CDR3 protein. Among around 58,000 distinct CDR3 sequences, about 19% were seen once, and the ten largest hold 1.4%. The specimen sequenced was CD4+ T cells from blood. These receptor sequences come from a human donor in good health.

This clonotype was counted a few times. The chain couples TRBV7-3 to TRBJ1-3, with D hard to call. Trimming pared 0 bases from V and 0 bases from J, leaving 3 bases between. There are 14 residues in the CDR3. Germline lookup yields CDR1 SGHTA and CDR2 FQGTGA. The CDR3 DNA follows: TGTGCCAGCAGCTTAACAAACTCTGGAAACACCATATATTTT. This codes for CASSLTNSGNTIYF.

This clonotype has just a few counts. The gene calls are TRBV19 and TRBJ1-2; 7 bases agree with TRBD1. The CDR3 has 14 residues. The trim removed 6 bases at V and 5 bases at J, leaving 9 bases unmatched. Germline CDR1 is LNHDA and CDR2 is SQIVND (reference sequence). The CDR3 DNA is TGTGCCAGTAGCCTTAACAGGGGAGATTATGGCTACACCTTC. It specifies CASSLNRGDYGYTF.

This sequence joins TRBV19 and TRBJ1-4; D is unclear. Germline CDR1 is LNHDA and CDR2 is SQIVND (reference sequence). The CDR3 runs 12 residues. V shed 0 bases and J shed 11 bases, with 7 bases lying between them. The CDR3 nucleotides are TGTGCCAGTAGTATAGATCGCCGGAAACTGTTTTTT. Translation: CASSIDRRKLFF.

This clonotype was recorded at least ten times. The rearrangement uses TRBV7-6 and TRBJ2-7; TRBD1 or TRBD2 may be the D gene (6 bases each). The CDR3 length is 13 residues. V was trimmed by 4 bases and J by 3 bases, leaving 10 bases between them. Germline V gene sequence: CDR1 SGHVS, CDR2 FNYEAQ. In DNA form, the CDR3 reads TGTGCCAGCAGCTCGGGGGCCGTCTACGAGCAGTACTTC. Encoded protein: CASSSGAVYEQYF.

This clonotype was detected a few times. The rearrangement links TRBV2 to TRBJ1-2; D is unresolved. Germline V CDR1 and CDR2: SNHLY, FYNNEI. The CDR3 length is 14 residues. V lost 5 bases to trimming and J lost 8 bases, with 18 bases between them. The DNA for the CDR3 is TGTGCCAGCAGTCTATCGACCGGGCCGGTAGGCTACACCTTC. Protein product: CASSLSTGPVGYTF.